The present TCR beta chain was sequenced within a study of vaccination effects on CD4 cells after COVID-19. Assay: immunoSEQ multiplex PCR; the TCRdb copy retains only in-frame clones and omits some. The sample gives tens of thousands of clones, around 81% of which show up once; about 2.5% is in the top ten. Deletions cut 0 bases from V and 0 bases from J, with 9 bases between. CDR1 SGHRS and CDR2 YFSETQ come from the germline V gene. The CDR3 runs 15 residues. This clone was picked up one time. Its target is not known. After expansion with viral peptide pools in the ViraFEST assay, antigen-specific CD4+ T cells were sequenced. Upon completion of around 9 days in culture, CD4+ T cells were isolated.

The chain has TRBV5-1 and TRBJ1-1, with D unclear. This sequence originates from a human donor who received a COVID-19 vaccine. Sequences were derived from CD4+ T cells from PBMCs cultured with HCoV-229E spike peptides, sampled before COVID-19 vaccination. For the CDR3, the DNA is TGCGCCAGCAGCTTGGCCGGGAGATTGAACACTGAAGCTTTCTTT. This codes for CASSLAGRLNTEAFF.